These 32 T cell receptor beta chains originate from one sample sequenced in a study. Each CDR3 protein gets one entry after TCRdb re-called the 5' RACE reads with MiXCR. This table has 55,000 to 70,000 distinct CDR3 sequences, 28% appearing once. Sequencing was performed on tumor-infiltrating memory CD4+ T cells sorted from the breast tumor. Subset defined: memory CD4+ T cells, CD4+CD45RO+CD25-. All receptors come from a female donor with breast cancer.

V usage is TRBV9 and J usage is TRBJ2-3; D gene ambiguous. This CDR3 comprises 14 residues. Germline CDR1 is SGDLS and CDR2 is YYNGEE. V lost 0 bases, J lost 2 bases, and 7 bases lay in between. The CDR3 sequence is CASSVEGFTDTQYF. CDR3 bases: TGTGCCAGCAGCGTAGAAGGGTTCACAGATACGCAGTATTTT.

CDR3 protein: CASNHWSGSGKNEQYV. As DNA, the CDR3 is TGTGCCAGCAACCACTGGAGCGGGAGCGGAAAGAACGAGCAGTACGTC. This sequence joins TRBV6-2 or TRBV6-3 and TRBJ2-7, with 8 bases fitting TRBD2. Germline V gives CDR1 MNHEY, CDR2 SVGEGT. CDR3 size: 16 residues. Trimming cost V 7 bases and J 5 bases; bases outside gene matches: 16.

Only a few counts were recorded for this clonotype. This sequence joins TRBV6-6 and TRBJ1-1; TRBD1 is a possible D gene (6 bases). The CDR3 has 15 residues. Per germline, CDR1 MNHNY and CDR2 SVGAGI (reference sequence). The V end lost 5 bases, the J end lost 1 base, and 14 bases lay between the germline ends. CDR3 amino acids: CASSTGIGGNTEAFF. Written as DNA, the CDR3 is TGTGCCAGCAGTACCGGCATAGGGGGGAACACTGAAGCTTTCTTT.

To note about this clonotype: The junction does not match germline at one end; this may be a read error. The chain carries TRBV7-2 and TRBJ1-1; D gene ambiguous. The germline gives CDR1 SGHTA, CDR2 FQGNSA. The CDR3 is 13 residues long. This chain's CDR3 is CASSLGDGRLQEF. The DNA for the CDR3 is TGTGCCAGCAGCTTAGGGGATGGACGGCTCCAAGAATTT.

With regard to this clonotype: Given a much more abundant clone one base away, this may be a read error. This chain uses TRBV5-1 with TRBJ2-1, with D uncertain. The length of the CDR3 is 13 residues. The germline V gene has CDR1 SGHRS and CDR2 YFSETQ. V was pared by 6 bases and J by 5 bases, with 12 bases between. CDR3 sequence (DNA): TGCGCCAGCATGGTCAGTCTCAACAATGAGCAGTTCTTC. Translated: CASMVSLNNEQFF.

This clonotype has at least ten counts. The chain combines TRBV28 with TRBJ2-7; D is unclear. The CDR3 is 12 residues long. CDR1 is MDHEN and CDR2 is SYDVKM in the germline V gene. V was cut by 4 bases and J by 4 bases, with 8 bases left in between. The CDR3 loop reads CASSSPPYEQYF. For the CDR3, the DNA is TGTGCCAGCAGTTCCCCTCCATACGAGCAGTACTTC.

The CDR3 here is CASSLAGFAGELFF. The CDR3 DNA sequence: TGTGCCAGCAGCTTAGCCGGGTTCGCCGGGGAGCTGTTTTTT. This chain links TRBV7-9 with TRBJ2-2; D not certain. The V gene's germline CDR1 is SEHNR and CDR2 FQNEAQ (reference sequence). The V end was cut by 0 bases, the J end by 6 bases, with 8 bases between. CDR3 length: 14 amino acids.

The chain has TRBV5-1 and TRBJ2-5, with D possibly being TRBD2 (5 bases). In germline, CDR1 is SGHRS, CDR2 YFSETQ. Between the trimmed V and J ends, which lost 4 bases and 2 bases, there was a span of 15 bases. The CDR3 runs 15 residues. The CDR3 DNA is TGCGCCAGCAGCCCCCAGGTGGGAGAACAAGAGACCCAGTACTTC. As protein: CASSPQVGEQETQYF.

This clonotype came up a few times. The V and J genes are TRBV7-2 and TRBJ2-1; TRBD2 matches at 10 bases. The V and J ends lost 2 bases and 1 base, in that order; junction bases with no gene match: 5. CDR3 length: 17 amino acids. CDR1 is SGHTA, CDR2 FQGNSA, per germline. CDR3 DNA sequence: TGTGCCAGCAGCTTATTAGCGGGAGGAGGGTCCTACAATGAGCAGTTCTTC. This sequence encodes CASSLLAGGGSYNEQFF.

V and J are TRBV27 and TRBJ1-5; 7 positions agree with TRBD1. Germline-derived CDR1 and CDR2 are MNHEY and SMNVEV (reference sequence). The CDR3 covers 15 residues. J gave up 4 bases and V 8 bases, and 11 bases lay outside the gene matches. CDR3 residues: CASRQGGVSNQPQHF. The CDR3 DNA sequence: TGTGCCAGCCGACAGGGTGGTGTTAGTAATCAGCCCCAGCATTTT.

The CDR3: CSADRGAYEQYF. CDR3 bases: TGCAGTGCCGACAGGGGAGCGTACGAGCAGTACTTC. The chain employs TRBV20-1 and TRBJ2-7; 8 bases map to TRBD1. V dropped 6 bases and J dropped 4; count of bases not matched to a gene: 5. The CDR3 totals 12 residues. The germline gives CDR1 DFQATT, CDR2 SNEGSKA (reference sequence).

V and J are TRBV4-2 and TRBJ2-3; D is ambiguous. Per germline, CDR1 LGHNA and CDR2 YNFKEQ. Trimming left V 2 bases short and J 1 base short, with 7 bases between. The CDR3 length is 14 residues. Here the CDR3 DNA reads TGTGCCAGCAGCCAATCCCGGGGCACAGATACGCAGTATTTT. Its translation is CASSQSRGTDTQYF.

The V call is TRBV28, the J call TRBJ2-7; D is perhaps TRBD1 or TRBD2 (6 bases each). Germline CDR1 is MDHEN and CDR2 is SYDVKM. This CDR3 has 14 residues. The ends were cut back, 8 bases at V and 1 base at J, with 15 bases in the middle. The CDR3 protein is CASHPGAWSYEQYF. CDR3 bases: TGTGCCAGCCACCCGGGGGCCTGGTCCTACGAGCAGTACTTC.

As regards this clonotype: It may be a read error: a sequence one base away is much more abundant. Because it lacks the conserved phenylalanine or tryptophan at the end, this CDR3 is likely a read error. V usage is TRBV5-1 and J usage is TRBJ2-5; D may match TRBD1 or TRBD2 (7 bases each). Germline values: CDR1 SGHRS, CDR2 YFSETQ. This CDR3 spans 16 amino acids. The germline V and J ends were trimmed by 0 bases and 1 base, with 13 bases remaining between them. This chain's CDR3 is CASSLAPGGVQETQYC. The CDR3 bases are TGCGCCAGCAGCTTGGCCCCAGGGGGGGTCCAAGAGACCCAGTACTGC.

This chain joins TRBV5-1 and TRBJ2-5; 11 bases agree with TRBD2. The V and J ends lost 0 bases and 2 bases, in that order; junction bases with no gene match: 3. Germline assignment: CDR1 SGHRS and CDR2 YFSETQ. CDR3 size: 16 residues. CDR3 sequence: CASSLGLAGSQETQYF. The CDR3 coding sequence is TGCGCCAGCAGCTTGGGACTAGCGGGATCACAAGAGACCCAGTACTTC.

This clonotype was found many times. The rearrangement joins TRBV5-1 to TRBJ2-1; 10 nucleotides line up with TRBD1. After removal of 4 bases from V and 8 bases from J, the junction contained 9 bases not matched to a gene. The CDR3 length is 15 residues. The germline V gene encodes CDR1 SGHRS and CDR2 YFSETQ. In nucleotides, the CDR3 is TGCGCCAGCAGCCGACCGGGACAGGGGCACGATGAGCAGTTCTTC. Protein sequence: CASSRPGQGHDEQFF.

This clonotype turned up a few times. This chain connects TRBV24-1 to TRBJ2-2; the D is unclear. Trimming shortened V by 4 bases and J by 4 bases, and 15 bases separated the two germline ends. The CDR3 length is 16 residues. Per the germline V gene, CDR1 is KGHDR and CDR2 is SFDVKD. As DNA, the CDR3 is TGTGCCACCAGTGAGGCCGACAATACGATCACCGGGGAGCTGTTTTTT. Amino acid sequence: CATSEADNTITGELFF.

The chain uses TRBV6-2 or TRBV6-3 and TRBJ2-7; TRBD2 might be the D (6 bases). The CDR3 covers 15 residues. Germline CDR1 reads MNHEY; CDR2 reads SVGEGT. Deletions cut 5 bases from V and 0 bases from J, with 14 bases between. The DNA for the CDR3 is TGTGCCAGCAGTAAGAATCGGGACTCCTCCTACGAGCAGTACTTC. Translating it yields CASSKNRDSSYEQYF.

The chain joins TRBV7-2 to TRBJ1-5; no reliable D call. V shed 1 base and J shed 7 bases, with 8 bases lying between them. This CDR3 has 13 amino acids. Germline CDR1 and CDR2: SGHTA and FQGNSA. In DNA form, the CDR3 reads TGTGCCAGCAGCTTAGAAGGGAAACAGCCCCAGCATTTT. This gives the protein CASSLEGKQPQHF.

This clonotype was found a few times. The CDR3 region is CSARTGHGKWGGNTIYF. The CDR3 coding sequence is TGCAGTGCTCGCACGGGACACGGAAAGTGGGGGGGAAACACCATATATTTT. This chain uses TRBV20-1 with TRBJ1-3, with D possibly matching TRBD1 (6 bases). Germline CDR1 reads DFQATT; CDR2 reads SNEGSKA (reference sequence). This CDR3 has 17 residues. The V gene lost 5 bases and the J gene lost 4 bases, with 24 bases spanning the gap.

The chain employs TRBV4-2 and TRBJ2-3; TRBD2 agrees at 14 bases. CDR1 is LGHNA, CDR2 YNFKEQ, per germline. V lost 1 base, J lost 5 bases, and 5 bases stayed unmatched. The CDR3 loop spans 17 amino acids. The CDR3 coding sequence is TGTGCCAGCAGCCAAGCTCCAGGACTAGCGGGAGGAGATACGCAGTATTTT. Its translation is CASSQAPGLAGGDTQYF.

This rearrangement joins TRBV5-6 to TRBJ2-1; 7 bases map to TRBD2. Per germline, CDR1 SGHDT and CDR2 YYEEEE. CDR3 length: 18 residues. V was clipped by 1 base and J by 0 bases; unmatched bases: 10. CDR3: CASSLRPSGYTSYNEQFF. CDR3 nucleotides: TGTGCCAGCAGCTTGAGGCCTAGCGGATATACCTCCTACAATGAGCAGTTCTTC.

A few counts support this clonotype. This chain connects TRBV4-2 to TRBJ2-3, with 7 bases identical to TRBD1. The trim removed 0 bases at V and 2 bases at J, leaving 5 bases unmatched. Germline V gives CDR1 LGHNA, CDR2 YNFKEQ. The CDR3 contains 16 residues. The chain's CDR3 is CASSQDGGQITDTQYF. The DNA for the CDR3 is TGTGCCAGCAGCCAAGATGGGGGACAGATCACAGATACGCAGTATTTT.

Points on this clonotype: An end of the junction does not agree with germline; a read error may underlie this. The V and J genes are TRBV5-6 and TRBJ2-1; D may be TRBD1 (5 bases). CDR1 and CDR2 from the germline V gene are SGHDT and YYEEEE. This CDR3 spans 15 amino acids. CDR3 DNA sequence: TGTGCCAGCAGCGTGGTTCCTGGGCAGGGCAATGGGCAGTTCTTC. Translated, it gives CASSVVPGQGNGQFF.

The chain recombines TRBV7-6 with TRBJ2-7; D is undetermined. In germline, CDR1 is SGHVS, CDR2 FNYEAQ. The CDR3 totals 12 residues. Trimming cost V 2 bases and J 6 bases, with 8 bases left between them. For the CDR3, the DNA is TGTGCCAGCAGCTTAAACTCAGGCGAGCAGTACTTC. Its translation: CASSLNSGEQYF.

This clonotype was detected only a few times. The chain recombines TRBV5-1 with TRBJ2-3, with D possibly being TRBD2 (5 bases). The CDR3 extends over 15 amino acids. CDR1 and CDR2 from the germline V gene are SGHRS and YFSETQ. The ends were cut back, 1 base at V and 0 bases at J, with 9 bases in the middle. CDR3 loop: CASSLQADSTDTQYF. CDR3 sequence (DNA): TGCGCCAGCAGCTTGCAAGCGGACAGCACAGATACGCAGTATTTT.

The chain employs TRBV9 and TRBJ1-2, with D tentatively TRBD1 (5 bases). The CDR3 is 16 residues long. Trimming shortened V by 0 bases and J by 4 bases, and 16 bases separated the two germline ends. Looked up from germline, CDR1 is SGDLS and CDR2 is YYNGEE. The CDR3 here is CASSVATMGRGYGYTF. The CDR3, as DNA: TGTGCCAGCAGCGTAGCTACAATGGGGCGCGGCTATGGCTACACCTTC.

This clonotype was detected only a few times. The chain couples TRBV4-2 to TRBJ1-1; D ambiguous. The CDR3 covers 16 residues. Trimming left V 3 bases short and J 0 bases short, with 14 bases between. Germline CDR1 is LGHNA and CDR2 is YNFKEQ. CDR3 sequence: CASSHVGRLMNTEAFF. CDR3 in DNA: TGTGCCAGCAGCCACGTCGGCAGATTGATGAACACTGAAGCTTTCTTT.

The gene calls are TRBV7-9 and TRBJ2-5; 10 bases map to TRBD1. In germline, CDR1 is SEHNR, CDR2 FQNEAQ (reference sequence). The V gene end was trimmed by 6 bases and the J gene end by 5 bases; junction bases not matched to a gene: 12. The length of the CDR3 is 16 residues. In DNA, the CDR3 is TGTGCCAGCAGGTCCCGGGACAGGGGCTGGGACGAGACCCAGTACTTC. Translation gives CASRSRDRGWDETQYF.

This clonotype was seen more than once but under ten times. The CDR3: CASSPAPQGGTDTQYF. CDR3 nucleotide sequence: TGCGCCAGCAGTCCCGCCCCCCAAGGCGGCACAGATACGCAGTATTTT. The rearrangement links TRBV5-1 to TRBJ2-3, with D unresolved. Germline-derived CDR1 and CDR2 are SGHRS and YFSETQ. The CDR3 contains 16 residues. Trimming stripped 5 bases from V and 1 base from J, with 17 bases between.

This clonotype occurred a few times. This chain connects TRBV6-5 to TRBJ2-3, with D tentatively TRBD2 (5 bases). Germline CDR1 is MNHEY and CDR2 is SVGAGI. The CDR3 spans 13 residues. V shed 5 bases and J shed 6 bases, with 12 bases lying between them. The CDR3 loop is CASSRLLGDTQYF. In DNA form, the CDR3 reads TGTGCCAGCAGTCGCTTACTAGGGGATACGCAGTATTTT.

This clonotype occurred a few times. This CDR3 reads CASSLDSRGSADTQYF. In nucleotides, the CDR3 is TGCGCCAGCAGCTTGGACAGCAGGGGTAGCGCAGATACGCAGTATTTT. The chain joins TRBV5-1 to TRBJ2-3, with D possibly matching TRBD1 (6 bases). The CDR3 runs to 16 residues. The V gene's germline CDR1 is SGHRS and CDR2 YFSETQ. Trimming stripped 0 bases from V and 4 bases from J, with 15 bases between. Full variable domain (remainder filled in from reference TRBV5-1 and TRBJ2-3): KAGVTQTPRYLIKTRGQQVTLSCSPISGHRSVSWYQQTPGQGLQFLFEYFSETQRNKGNFPGRFSGRQFSNSRSEMNVSTLELGDSALYLCASSLDSRGSADTQYFGPGTRLTVL.